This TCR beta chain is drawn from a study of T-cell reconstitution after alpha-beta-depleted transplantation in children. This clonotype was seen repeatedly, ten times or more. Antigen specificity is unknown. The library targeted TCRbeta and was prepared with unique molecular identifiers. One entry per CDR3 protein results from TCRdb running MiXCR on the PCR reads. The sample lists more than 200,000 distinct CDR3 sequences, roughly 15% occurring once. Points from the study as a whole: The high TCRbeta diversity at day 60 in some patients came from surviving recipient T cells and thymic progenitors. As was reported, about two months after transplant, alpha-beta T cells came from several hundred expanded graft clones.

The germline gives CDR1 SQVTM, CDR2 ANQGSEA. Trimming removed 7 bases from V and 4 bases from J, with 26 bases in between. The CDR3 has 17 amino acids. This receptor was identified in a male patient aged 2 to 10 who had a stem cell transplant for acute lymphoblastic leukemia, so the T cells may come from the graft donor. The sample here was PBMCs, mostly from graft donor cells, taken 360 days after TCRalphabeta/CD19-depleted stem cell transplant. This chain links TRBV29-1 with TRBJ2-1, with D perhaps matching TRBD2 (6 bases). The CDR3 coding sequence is TGCAGCGCCCAAGGAGGATTAGCGGAGCTTGGATACAATGAGCAGTTCTTC. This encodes CSAQGGLAELGYNEQFF.